Included here is one TCR beta chain sequence, with context. These data belong to a study of blood T cell repertoires in COVID-19. Study as a whole: Acute-phase and convalescent COVID-19 samples originated in the United States, Italy and Spain.

Participant ages covered 18 to 89 years across 24 US areas. Assay used: immunoSEQ multiplex PCR; TCRdb lists only in-frame clones, some missing. Here the sample spans about 180,000 clones, 80% to 90% being singletons. The sample taken for sequencing was PBMCs or T cells enriched from blood (not recorded which). The TCR sequence derives from a woman in her thirties or forties with acute COVID-19.

The CDR3 loop reads CASSLRAGGPDTQYF. The DNA of the CDR3 is TGTGCCAGCAGCTTACGAGCGGGGGGGCCAGATACGCAGTATTTT. V usage is TRBV5-4 and J usage is TRBJ2-3, with 10 bases aligning to TRBD2. The CDR3 has 15 residues. Germline V gene sequence: CDR1 SGHNT, CDR2 YYREEE (reference sequence). The V and J ends lost 2 bases and 4 bases, in that order; junction bases with no gene match: 4.